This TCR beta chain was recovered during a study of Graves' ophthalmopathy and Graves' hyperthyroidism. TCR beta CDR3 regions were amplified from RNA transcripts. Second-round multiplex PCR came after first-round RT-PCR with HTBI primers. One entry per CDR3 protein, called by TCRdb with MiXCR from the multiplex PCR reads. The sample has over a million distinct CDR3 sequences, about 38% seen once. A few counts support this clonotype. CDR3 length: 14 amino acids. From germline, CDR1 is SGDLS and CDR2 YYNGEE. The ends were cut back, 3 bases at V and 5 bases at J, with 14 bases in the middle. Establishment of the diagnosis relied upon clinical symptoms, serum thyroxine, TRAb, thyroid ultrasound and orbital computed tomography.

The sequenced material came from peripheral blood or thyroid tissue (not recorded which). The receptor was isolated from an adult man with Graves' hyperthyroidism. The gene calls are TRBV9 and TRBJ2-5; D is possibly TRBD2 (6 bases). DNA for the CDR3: TGTGCCAGCAGCGCCCGCGGGAATGGGGAGACCCAGTACTTC. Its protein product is CASSARGNGETQYF.